The rows below give T cell receptor beta chains drawn from one sample of a study of T cell changes during pregnancy in multiple sclerosis. The table came from immunoSEQ multiplex PCR; TCRdb's copy has only in-frame clones and leaves some out. The sample records 90,000 to 120,000 clones, more than 85% being singletons. The sequenced sample was peripheral blood, obtained after pregnancy. Receptors originate from a female donor with multiple sclerosis, enrolled in a pregnancy study. Each CDR3 is given with its conserved first and last residue. A D gene is named only where the DNA matches it firmly. The size field is filled for only some rows; it gives once, few, many or a size class.

D gene	V gene	J gene	clone size	CDR3 length	CDR3 DNA	CDR3 protein
TRBD2	TRBV7-6	TRBJ2-2	.	16	TGTGCCAGCAGCTTATCAGCGGGGGAGCACACCGGGGAGCTGTTTTTT	CASSLSAGEHTGELFF
.	TRBV29-1	TRBJ1-1	few	10	TGCAGCGTGAGGAGCCTTGAAGCTTTCTTT	CSVRSLEAFF
.	TRBV5-4	TRBJ2-1	.	15	TGTGCCAGCAGTCCGGGAGTCGGGGGGCTAAATGAGCAGTTCTTC	CASSPGVGGLNEQFF
.	TRBV11-2	TRBJ2-5	.	12	TGTGCCAGCAGCCGAGACAGGGAGACCCAGTACTTC	CASSRDRETQYF
TRBD2	TRBV6-4	TRBJ2-3	.	15	TGTGCCAGCAGTGACACTAGCGGGGGGGCAGATACGCAGTATTTT	CASSDTSGGADTQYF
TRBD1	TRBV19	TRBJ2-2	.	16	TGTGCCAGTAGTATCGGACAGGGGGTAGGTCCCGGGGAGCTGTTTTTT	CASSIGQGVGPGELFF
TRBD1	TRBV27	TRBJ1-1	.	15	TGTGCCAGCAGTCCCCGGACAGGGCTAGGGTTCGAAGCTTTCTTT	CASSPRTGLGFEAFF
TRBD1	TRBV9	TRBJ1-1	.	15	TGTGCCAGCAGCGTAGTAGGACAGGGACTCCCTGAAGCTTTCTTT	CASSVVGQGLPEAFF
TRBD1	TRBV5-1	TRBJ2-7	.	14	TGCGCCAGCAGCTTCGGGACAGGGACCTACGAGCAGTACTTC	CASSFGTGTYEQYF
TRBD1	TRBV6-5	TRBJ2-2	.	16	TGTGCCAGCAGTTCGAGGGGGCCCGGGCGTGCGGGGGAGCTGTTTTTT	CASSSRGPGRAGELFF
.	TRBV12-5	TRBJ2-3	.	14	TGTGCTAGTGGTTTCTGGGTACGCGGAGATACGCAGTATTTT	CASGFWVRGDTQYF
TRBD2	TRBV7-2	TRBJ2-7	.	16	TGTGCCAGCAGCTTAGCCCCAGCGGGATTAACCTACGAGCAGTACTTC	CASSLAPAGLTYEQYF
TRBD1	TRBV19	TRBJ1-1	.	14	TGTGCCAGTAGTGAGGGACAGCTGAACACTGAAGCTTTCTTT	CASSEGQLNTEAFF
TRBD1	TRBV5-1	TRBJ1-1	.	14	TGCGCCAGCAGAGAACAGGGGTCGGACACTGAAGCTTTCTTT	CASREQGSDTEAFF
TRBD1	TRBV27	TRBJ2-3	.	17	TGTGCCAGCAGGGCTACAGACAGGGGGTACTTCACAGATACGCAGTATTTT	CASRATDRGYFTDTQYF
TRBD1	TRBV5-1	TRBJ2-1	.	14	TGCGCCAGCACCCTGGACAGGGTAGTTGATGAGCAGTTCTTC	CASTLDRVVDEQFF
.	TRBV19	TRBJ2-7	few	13	TGTGCCAGTAGTATAGCGGGGACCTACGAGCAGTACTTC	CASSIAGTYEQYF
TRBD2	TRBV9	TRBJ2-1	.	15	TGTGCCAGCAGCGTAGGCGGGGGGGCTTACAATGAGCAGTTCTTC	CASSVGGGAYNEQFF
.	TRBV20-1	TRBJ2-1	.	11	TGCAGTGCTCGGGATTTGGGAGCACAGTTCTTC	CSARDLGAQFF
.	TRBV9	TRBJ1-4	.	16	TGTGCCAGCAGCGTAGGACAGGCCCCAACTAATGAAAAACTGTTTTTT	CASSVGQAPTNEKLFF
TRBD2	TRBV30	TRBJ2-3	.	15	TGTGCCTGGGGCAAGGGACTAGCCTCGGCAGATACGCAGTATTTT	CAWGKGLASADTQYF
TRBD2	TRBV13	TRBJ2-3	.	16	TGTGCCAGCAGCTCTAATCCGGGACTAGCAACAGATACGCAGTATTTT	CASSSNPGLATDTQYF
.	TRBV10-2	TRBJ2-3	.	14	TGCGCCAGCAGGCCCAGGGCTAGCACAGATACGCAGTATTTT	CASRPRASTDTQYF
TRBD1	TRBV2	TRBJ1-5	.	13	TGTGCCAGCTTGGGACAGGGGCATCAGCCCCAGCATTTT	CASLGQGHQPQHF
TRBD1	TRBV28	TRBJ1-2	.	14	TGTGCCAGCAGTGCGGAGGGACAGAACTATGGCTACACCTTC	CASSAEGQNYGYTF
TRBD2	TRBV6-4	TRBJ2-1	.	15	TGTGCCAGCAGCGACGGGACCGCGGGGGGAGATGAGCAGTTCTTC	CASSDGTAGGDEQFF
.	TRBV10-3	TRBJ2-5	once	15	TGTGCCATCAGTGATTCAGGGCAGGGGGGAGAGACCCAGTACTTC	CAISDSGQGGETQYF
.	TRBV29-1	TRBJ1-6	.	13	TGCAGCGTTGAGGACAGCTCTAATTCACCCCTCCACTTT	CSVEDSSNSPLHF
.	TRBV6-5	TRBJ1-2	.	15	TGTGCCAGCAGTTACTACCAGGAACAACAATATGGCTACACCTTC	CASSYYQEQQYGYTF
TRBD2	TRBV5-1	TRBJ2-1	.	15	TGCGCCAGCAGCTTTAGCGGGGGGGCCATCTATGAGCAGTTCTTC	CASSFSGGAIYEQFF
.	TRBV10-3	TRBJ1-1	.	12	TGTGCCATCAGTGAGTCGCGGTTTGAAGCTTTCTTT	CAISESRFEAFF
.	TRBV15	TRBJ1-5	.	14	TGTGCCACCAGGGGCAGGGGCGCGAATCAGCCCCAGCATTTT	CATRGRGANQPQHF
.	TRBV4-1	TRBJ1-3	.	13	TGCGCCAGCAGCCAAGCTTTAACGGGGTCCATATATTTT	CASSQALTGSIYF
.	TRBV6-5	TRBJ1-1	.	15	TGTGCCAGCAGTTCACCTGGGTGGGCGGGAACTGAAGCTTTCTTT	CASSSPGWAGTEAFF
.	TRBV29-1	TRBJ1-2	.	13	TGCAGCGCCAAGAAGGGACATAACTATGGCTACACCTTC	CSAKKGHNYGYTF
.	TRBV5-6	TRBJ2-1	.	15	TGTGCCAGCAGCTTGGATCTCGTGTTCTACAATGAGCAGTTCTTC	CASSLDLVFYNEQFF
.	TRBV2	TRBJ1-5	.	14	TGTGCCAGCAGTTACAGGGTGGGGGATCAGCCCCAGCATTTT	CASSYRVGDQPQHF
TRBD1	TRBV19	TRBJ1-6	.	16	TGTGCCAGTACAGCAGAAGGACAGGGACACAATTCACCCCTCCACTTT	CASTAEGQGHNSPLHF
.	TRBV27	TRBJ1-4	.	14	TGTGCCAGCAGTTTATCAGGAGAGGAAGAAAAACTGTTTTTT	CASSLSGEEEKLFF
.	TRBV1	TRBJ2-1	.	17	TGCACCAGCAGCCAAGATTGTGCTAGCGGGGACTACAATGAGCAGTTCTTC	CTSSQDCASGDYNEQFF
.	TRBV6-5	TRBJ1-2	.	15	TGTGCCAGCAGTTACCAGGGACATCCTAACTATGGCTACACCTTC	CASSYQGHPNYGYTF